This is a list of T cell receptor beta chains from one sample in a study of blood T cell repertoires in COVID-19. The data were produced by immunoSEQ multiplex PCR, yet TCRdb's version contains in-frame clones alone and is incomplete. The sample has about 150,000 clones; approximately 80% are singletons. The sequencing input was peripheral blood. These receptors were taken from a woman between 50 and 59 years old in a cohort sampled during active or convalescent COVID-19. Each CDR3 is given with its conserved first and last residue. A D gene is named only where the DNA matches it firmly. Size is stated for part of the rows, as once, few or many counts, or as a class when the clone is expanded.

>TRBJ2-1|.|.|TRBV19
CASSRDSSYNEQFF
TGTGCCAGTAGTCGGGACTCCTCCTACAATGAGCAGTTCTTC
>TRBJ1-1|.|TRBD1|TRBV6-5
CASSYPGGRTEAFF
TGTGCCAGCAGTTACCCAGGGGGACGCACTGAAGCTTTCTTT
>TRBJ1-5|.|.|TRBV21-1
CASSKTGCGNQPQHF
TGTGCCAGCAGCAAGACAGGGTGTGGCAATCAGCCCCAGCATTTT
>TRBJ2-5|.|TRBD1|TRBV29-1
CSVDRGGQETQYF
TGCAGCGTGGACAGGGGAGGCCAAGAGACCCAGTACTTC
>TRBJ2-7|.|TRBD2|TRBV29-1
CSVGTSGYEQYF
TGCAGCGTTGGGACTAGCGGCTACGAGCAGTACTTC
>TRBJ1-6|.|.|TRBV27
CASSSQQHNSPLHF
TGTGCCAGCAGTTCGCAACAGCATAATTCACCCCTCCACTTT
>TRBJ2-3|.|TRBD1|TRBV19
CATRDRGDTQYF
TGTGCCACCAGAGACAGGGGGGATACGCAGTATTTT
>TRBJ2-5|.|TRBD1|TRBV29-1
CSVDRTGDETQYF
TGCAGCGTTGATAGGACAGGGGACGAGACCCAGTACTTC
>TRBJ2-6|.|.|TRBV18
CASSLVEGPGANVLTF
TGTGCCAGCTCACTAGTGGAGGGGCCTGGGGCCAACGTCCTGACTTTC
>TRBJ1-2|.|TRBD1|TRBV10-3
CAISLQGGHGYTF
TGTGCCATCAGTCTACAGGGGGGCCATGGCTACACCTTC
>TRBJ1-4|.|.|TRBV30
CAWSVGTQGSNEKLFF
TGTGCCTGGAGTGTAGGAACCCAGGGGTCCAATGAAAAACTGTTTTTT
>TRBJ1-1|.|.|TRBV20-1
CSAKGRTEAFF
TGCAGTGCCAAGGGGAGGACTGAAGCTTTCTTT
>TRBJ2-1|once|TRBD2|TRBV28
CASSSTTSGDNYNEQFF
TGTGCCAGCAGTTCGACGACTAGCGGGGATAACTACAATGAGCAGTTCTTC
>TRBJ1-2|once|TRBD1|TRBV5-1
CASSYGQGVRINYGYTF
TGCGCCAGCAGCTACGGACAGGGGGTTCGTATTAACTATGGCTACACCTTC
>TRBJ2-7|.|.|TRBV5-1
CASSLVLSPSYEQYF
TGCGCCAGCAGCTTGGTTTTGAGTCCCTCCTACGAGCAGTACTTC
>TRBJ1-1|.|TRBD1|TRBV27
CASSFTGGGTEAFF
TGTGCCAGCAGTTTCACAGGGGGAGGCACTGAAGCTTTCTTT
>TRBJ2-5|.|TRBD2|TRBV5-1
CASSLAGGEETQYF
TGCGCCAGCAGCTTGGCTGGGGGGGAAGAGACCCAGTACTTC
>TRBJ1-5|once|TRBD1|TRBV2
CASSWDSPGPQHF
TGTGCCAGCAGTTGGGACAGCCCGGGGCCCCAGCATTTT
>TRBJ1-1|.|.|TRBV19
CASSIIGKGGTEAFF
TGTGCCAGTAGTATAATCGGGAAAGGGGGCACTGAAGCTTTCTTT
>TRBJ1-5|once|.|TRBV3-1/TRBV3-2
CASSRGSLSNQPQHF
TGTGCCAGCAGCCGAGGCAGTCTTAGCAATCAGCCCCAGCATTTT
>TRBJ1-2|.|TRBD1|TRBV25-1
CASRTGGSDGYTF
TGTGCCAGCAGGACAGGGGGTTCTGATGGCTACACCTTC